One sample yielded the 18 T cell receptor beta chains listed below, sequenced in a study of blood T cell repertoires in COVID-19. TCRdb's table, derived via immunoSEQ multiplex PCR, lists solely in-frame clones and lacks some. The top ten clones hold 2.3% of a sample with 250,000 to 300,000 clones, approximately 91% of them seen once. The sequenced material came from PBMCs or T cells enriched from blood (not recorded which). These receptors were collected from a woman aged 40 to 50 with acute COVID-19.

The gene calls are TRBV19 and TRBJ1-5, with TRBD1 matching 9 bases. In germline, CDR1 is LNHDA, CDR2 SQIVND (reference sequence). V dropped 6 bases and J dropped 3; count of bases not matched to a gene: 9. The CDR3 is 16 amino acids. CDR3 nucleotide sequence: TGTGCCAGTAGGGACTTGGGGACAGGGAACAATCAGCCCCAGCATTTT. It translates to CASRDLGTGNNQPQHF.

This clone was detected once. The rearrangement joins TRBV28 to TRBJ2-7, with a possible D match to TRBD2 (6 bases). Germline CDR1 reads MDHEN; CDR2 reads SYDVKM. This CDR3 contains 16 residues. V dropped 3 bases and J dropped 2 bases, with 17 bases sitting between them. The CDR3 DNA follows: TGTGCCAGCAGTTTTTCCGCCAAAGGAGGGGCCTACGAGCAGTACTTC. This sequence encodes CASSFSAKGGAYEQYF.

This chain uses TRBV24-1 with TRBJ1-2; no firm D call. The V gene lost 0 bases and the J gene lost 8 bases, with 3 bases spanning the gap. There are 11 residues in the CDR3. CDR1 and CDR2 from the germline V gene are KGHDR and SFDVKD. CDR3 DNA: TGTGCCACCAGTGATTTGCTCGGCTACACCTTC. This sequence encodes CATSDLLGYTF.

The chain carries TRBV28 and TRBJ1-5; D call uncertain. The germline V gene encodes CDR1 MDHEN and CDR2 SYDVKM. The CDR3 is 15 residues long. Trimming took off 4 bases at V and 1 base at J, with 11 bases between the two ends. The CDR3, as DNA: TGTGCCAGCAGTTCGATAGCCAGCAGCAATCAGCCCCAGCATTTT. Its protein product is CASSSIASSNQPQHF.

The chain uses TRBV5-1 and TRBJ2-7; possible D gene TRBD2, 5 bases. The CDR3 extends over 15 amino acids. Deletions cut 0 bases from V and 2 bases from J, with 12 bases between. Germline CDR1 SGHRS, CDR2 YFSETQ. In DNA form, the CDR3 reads TGCGCCAGCAGCTTGGAGTCAGGAGGAACCTACGAGCAGTACTTC. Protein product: CASSLESGGTYEQYF.

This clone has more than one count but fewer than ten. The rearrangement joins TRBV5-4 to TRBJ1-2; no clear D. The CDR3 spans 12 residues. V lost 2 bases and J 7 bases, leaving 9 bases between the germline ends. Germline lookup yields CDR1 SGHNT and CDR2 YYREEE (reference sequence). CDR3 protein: CASSFLSSGYTF. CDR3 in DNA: TGTGCCAGCAGCTTTCTTTCCAGTGGCTACACCTTC.

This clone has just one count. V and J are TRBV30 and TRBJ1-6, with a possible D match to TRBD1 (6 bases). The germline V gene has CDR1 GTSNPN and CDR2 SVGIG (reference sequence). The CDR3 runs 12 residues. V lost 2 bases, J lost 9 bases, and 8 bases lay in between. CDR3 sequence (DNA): TGTGCCTGGAGTATCAGGGGTTCACCCCTCCACTTT. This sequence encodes CAWSIRGSPLHF. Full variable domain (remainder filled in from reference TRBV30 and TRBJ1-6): SQTIHQWPATLVQPVGSPLSLECTVEGTSNPNLYWYRQAAGRGLQLLFYSVGIGQISSEVPQNLSASRPQDRQFILSSKKLLLSDSGFYLCAWSIRGSPLHFGNGTRLTVT.

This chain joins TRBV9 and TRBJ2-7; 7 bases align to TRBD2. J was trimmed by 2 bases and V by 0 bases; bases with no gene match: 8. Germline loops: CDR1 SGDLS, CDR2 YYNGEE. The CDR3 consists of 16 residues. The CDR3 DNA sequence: TGTGCCAGCAGCGTAGGCTCTAGCGGAAATGCCTACGAGCAGTACTTC. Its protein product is CASSVGSSGNAYEQYF.

The CDR3 bases are TGTGCCAGCAGCTTAGCGCGGTTCGGGAACGAAGAGGCTAACTATGGCTACACCTTC. Its translation: CASSLARFGNEEANYGYTF. The V call is TRBV7-9, the J call TRBJ1-2; D is undetermined. From germline, CDR1 is SEHNR and CDR2 FQNEAQ (reference sequence). The CDR3 is 19 amino acids. V lost 0 bases, J lost 0 bases, and 20 bases lay in between.

The CDR3 DNA reads as TGTGCCAGCAGTGGACAGGGATTAAGCGGCTACACCTTC. Protein sequence: CASSGQGLSGYTF. The V call is TRBV2, the J call TRBJ1-2; TRBD1 aligns across 7 bases. With V trimmed by 4 bases and J by 8 bases, 7 bases remained unmatched. Germline CDR1 reads SNHLY; CDR2 reads FYNNEI. The CDR3 runs 13 residues.

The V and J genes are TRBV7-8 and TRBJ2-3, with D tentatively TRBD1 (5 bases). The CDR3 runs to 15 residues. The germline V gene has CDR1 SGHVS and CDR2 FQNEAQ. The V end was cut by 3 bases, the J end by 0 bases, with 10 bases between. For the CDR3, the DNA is TGTGCCAGCAGCTTCGGTGGGGCTAGCACAGATACGCAGTATTTT. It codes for CASSFGGASTDTQYF.

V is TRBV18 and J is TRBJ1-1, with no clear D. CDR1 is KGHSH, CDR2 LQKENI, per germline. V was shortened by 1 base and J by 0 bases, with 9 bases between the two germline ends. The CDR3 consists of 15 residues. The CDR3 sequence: CASSPLSDMNTEAFF. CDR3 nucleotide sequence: TGTGCCAGCTCACCACTGTCAGATATGAACACTGAAGCTTTCTTT.

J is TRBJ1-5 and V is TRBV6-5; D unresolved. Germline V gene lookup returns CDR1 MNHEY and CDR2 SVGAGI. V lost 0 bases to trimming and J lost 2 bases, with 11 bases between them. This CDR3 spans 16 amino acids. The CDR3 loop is CASSYSSAGGNQPQHF. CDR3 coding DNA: TGTGCCAGCAGTTACTCATCAGCGGGAGGCAATCAGCCCCAGCATTTT.

The CDR3 reads CASSLDVYGYTF. CDR3 nucleotides: TGTGCCAGCAGCTTAGACGTATATGGCTACACCTTC. The chain recombines TRBV11-3 with TRBJ1-2; D is ambiguous. Trimming removed 0 bases from V and 5 bases from J, with 4 bases in between. This CDR3 has 12 residues. Germline values: CDR1 SGHNT, CDR2 YENEEA.

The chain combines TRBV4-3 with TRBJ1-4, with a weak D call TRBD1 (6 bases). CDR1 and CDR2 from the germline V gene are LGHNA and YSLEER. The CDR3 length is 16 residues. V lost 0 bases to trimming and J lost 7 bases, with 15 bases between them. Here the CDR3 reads CASSQDRTGWSEKLFF. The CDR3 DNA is TGCGCCAGCAGCCAAGATAGAACAGGGTGGAGTGAAAAACTGTTTTTT.

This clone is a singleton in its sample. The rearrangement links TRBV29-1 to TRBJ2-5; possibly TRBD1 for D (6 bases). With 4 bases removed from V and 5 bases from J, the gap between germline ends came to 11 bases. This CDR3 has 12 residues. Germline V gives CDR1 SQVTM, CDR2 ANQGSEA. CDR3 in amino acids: CSVGWTVETQYF. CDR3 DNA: TGCAGCGTTGGATGGACAGTGGAGACCCAGTACTTC.

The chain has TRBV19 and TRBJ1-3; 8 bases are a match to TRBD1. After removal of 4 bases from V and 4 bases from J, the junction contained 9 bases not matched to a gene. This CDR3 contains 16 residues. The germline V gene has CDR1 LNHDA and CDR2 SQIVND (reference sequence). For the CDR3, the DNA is TGTGCCAGTAGTACTACCCGACAGGGGCTAGGAAACACCATATATTTT. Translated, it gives CASSTTRQGLGNTIYF.

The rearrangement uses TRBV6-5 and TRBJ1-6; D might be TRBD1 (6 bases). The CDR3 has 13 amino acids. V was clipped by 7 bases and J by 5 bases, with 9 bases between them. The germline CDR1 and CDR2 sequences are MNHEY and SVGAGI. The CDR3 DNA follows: TGTGCCAGCATTGCAGGGGATAATTCACCCCTCCACTTT. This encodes CASIAGDNSPLHF.